The T cell receptor beta chain described here comes from a study of CD8 T cells in ankylosing spondylitis. This clonotype has a handful of counts. Its antigen is as yet unknown. Germline CDR1 is DFQATT and CDR2 is SNEGSKA (reference sequence). Trimming took 6 bases from V and 2 from J; bases not matched to a gene: 6. This CDR3 is built from 13 residues. Making use of molecular barcodes, quantitative 5'-RACE generated TCR beta libraries. One entry per CDR3 protein, called by TCRdb with MiXCR from the 5' RACE reads. This table holds fewer than 400,000 distinct CDR3 sequences, around 15% found once. Whole-study findings and limits: Reactive arthritis synovial fluid and blood were previously reported to contain some motif variants.

The chain joins TRBV20-1 to TRBJ2-5; 7 positions agree with TRBD1. This receptor was obtained from a male donor with ankylosing spondylitis or in good health (not recorded which). Sequencing input: blood, either unsorted or a sorted T cell fraction (not recorded which). CDR3 protein: CSALQGIQETQYF. The CDR3 nucleotides read TGCAGTGCCCTACAGGGGATACAAGAGACCCAGTACTTC.